This T cell receptor (beta chain) was documented in a study of blood T cell repertoires in COVID-19. For the study at large: Collection of acute and convalescent COVID-19 samples took place in the United States, Italy and Spain. The cDNA or gDNA used as material had been derived from T cells, B-cell-depleted T cells, or PBMCs.

The method was immunoSEQ multiplex PCR; TCRdb's version includes in-frame clones alone and lacks a portion of them. The sample yields tens of thousands of clones, about nine tenths seen once. V shed 5 bases and J shed 3 bases, with 16 bases lying between them. The germline gives CDR1 SEHNR, CDR2 FQNEAQ (reference sequence). The CDR3 loop spans 15 amino acids. The source is a woman over 75 with acute or convalescent COVID-19. The V call is TRBV7-9, the J call TRBJ2-5; D is perhaps TRBD2 (6 bases). Sequenced: peripheral blood. The chain's CDR3 is CASSPGGTREETQYF. The CDR3, as DNA: TGTGCCAGCAGCCCCGGTGGGACTCGGGAAGAGACCCAGTACTTC.